The subject of this entry is one T cell receptor beta chain. These data belong to a study of blood T cell repertoires in COVID-19. At the level of the study: PBMCs, B-cell-depleted T cells, or T cells were the source of the cDNA or gDNA that made up the material.

Germline V CDR1 and CDR2: SGHRS, YFSETQ. This CDR3 has 14 residues. The V gene lost 2 bases and the J gene lost 6 bases, with 15 bases spanning the gap. In the original processing: Researchers report that nucleated cell counts were estimated from reference gene primer amplification. Method: immunoSEQ multiplex PCR; TCRdb's copy keeps in-frame clones and lacks some. The DNA was the basis for D and trimming; V, J and clone size are from that table. This repertoire shows 250,000 or so clones, just over 85% found once; its top ten account for 2.5% to 3.5%. This TCR came from a woman in her twenties or thirties with active or convalescent COVID-19. Input material: peripheral blood. The chain uses TRBV5-1 and TRBJ2-7; maybe TRBD1 (6 bases). The CDR3 DNA follows: TGCGCCAGCAGCTTAACGACAGGATCTGGCGAGCAGTACTTC. Translated: CASSLTTGSGEQYF. The whole variable domain, filled in from reference TRBV5-1 and TRBJ2-7, reads KAGVTQTPRYLIKTRGQQVTLSCSPISGHRSVSWYQQTPGQGLQFLFEYFSETQRNKGNFPGRFSGRQFSNSRSEMNVSTLELGDSALYLCASSLTTGSGEQYFGPGTRLTVT.